The 22 T cell receptor beta chains presented below share a single source sample, sequenced in a study of control samples from healthy donors and cancer patients. This table comes from immunoSEQ multiplex PCR, and its TCRdb copy is limited to in-frame clones, with some not included. Of roughly 100,000 clones detected, around nine tenths appear once; the ten largest clones hold 7.8%. The specimen was blood. These receptors originate from a man aged 30-40 years in good health.

V is TRBV28 and J is TRBJ2-5, with TRBD2 matching over 8 bases. CDR1 is MDHEN and CDR2 is SYDVKM in the germline V gene. The CDR3 extends over 17 amino acids. Losses at the gene ends were 6 bases for V and 4 bases for J; bases not matched to a gene: 16. CDR3 sequence: CASSSRGSGRPPETQYF. The CDR3 nucleotides are TGTGCCAGCAGCTCTAGAGGCAGCGGGAGACCCCCAGAGACCCAGTACTTC.

The J gene is TRBJ1-5, the V gene TRBV24-1; maybe TRBD1 (5 bases). Germline-derived CDR1 and CDR2 are KGHDR and SFDVKD. The CDR3 is 15 amino acids. Deletions cut 5 bases from V and 6 bases from J, with 16 bases between. This chain's CDR3 is CATSGHRGVGQPQHF. The CDR3 coding sequence is TGTGCCACCAGTGGCCATCGGGGGGTGGGTCAGCCCCAGCATTTT.

This clone was seen a handful of times. The rearrangement uses TRBV6-5 and TRBJ1-6; D not certain. Germline V lookup: CDR1 MNHEY, CDR2 SVGAGI. The V end was cut by 6 bases, the J end by 8 bases, with 14 bases between. There are 14 residues in the CDR3. The DNA for the CDR3 is TGTGCCAGCAGCCTAACGAATCGGGATTCACCCCTCCACTTT. As protein: CASSLTNRDSPLHF.

This clone was seen more than once but under ten times. The rearrangement links TRBV5-1 to TRBJ1-2; the match to TRBD1 covers 9 bases. The germline gives CDR1 SGHRS, CDR2 YFSETQ. This CDR3 is 15 amino acids long. Losses at the gene ends were 4 bases for V and 4 bases for J; bases not matched to a gene: 8. The CDR3 DNA is TGCGCCAGCAGCGCTTACCGGGACAGGGCCTATGGCTACACCTTC. Translating gives CASSAYRDRAYGYTF.

This chain links TRBV2 with TRBJ2-7; D uncertain. This CDR3 contains 13 residues. Germline assignment: CDR1 SNHLY and CDR2 FYNNEI. V was shortened by 2 bases and J by 3 bases, with 8 bases between the two germline ends. Here the CDR3 DNA reads TGTGCCAGCAGTGAACAGCTGTACTACGAGCAGTACTTC. Translating it yields CASSEQLYYEQYF.

This chain links TRBV5-1 with TRBJ1-2, with 7 bases aligning to TRBD1. The CDR3 runs to 15 residues. Germline V gene data show CDR1 as SGHRS and CDR2 as YFSETQ. With V trimmed by 4 bases and J by 8 bases, 14 bases remained unmatched. The CDR3 nucleotides are TGCGCCAGCAGCGGGCACCTAACAGGGGTTGGCGGCTACACCTTC. Translating gives CASSGHLTGVGGYTF.

This clone occurred once. The V gene is TRBV2, the J gene TRBJ2-3; D is undetermined. The V and J ends lost 6 bases and 6 bases respectively, with 13 bases between them. CDR1 and CDR2 from the germline V gene are SNHLY and FYNNEI. There are 13 residues in the CDR3. The CDR3 spells CASRVLGSDTQYF. For the CDR3, the DNA is TGTGCCAGCAGGGTGCTCGGTTCGGATACGCAGTATTTT.

The gene calls are TRBV18 and TRBJ2-5; 7 nucleotides align to TRBD1. The CDR3 has 12 residues. Germline V gene lookup returns CDR1 KGHSH and CDR2 LQKENI. V was pared by 8 bases and J by 2 bases, with 2 bases of the junction left unmatched. Here the CDR3 reads CASGGQQETQYF. The DNA for the CDR3 is TGTGCCAGCGGGGGACAGCAAGAGACCCAGTACTTC. The complete variable domain, with remaining parts taken from reference TRBV18 and TRBJ2-5, reads NAGVMQNPRHLVRRRGQEARLRCSPMKGHSHVYWYRQLPEEGLKFMVYLQKENIIDESGMPKERFSAEFPKEGPSILRIQQVVRGDSAAYFCASGGQQETQYFGPGTRLLVL.

A note on this clone: The conserved phenylalanine or tryptophan normally closing the CDR3 is absent here, so this likely arose from a read error. The DNA is omitted, as the CDR3 cannot be located on it reliably, and the CDR3 follows TCRdb's listing. This chain joins TRBV2 and TRBJ1-1; the table names TRBD1, a call not compared with the DNA. Termini included, the CDR3 measures 12 amino acids. The germline V gene has CDR1 SNHLY and CDR2 FYNNEI. The CDR3 sequence: CASSDKGTPGTL.

This chain uses TRBV7-9 with TRBJ1-5; 7 bases map to TRBD1. Germline V gene data show CDR1 as SEHNR and CDR2 as FQNEAQ (reference sequence). This CDR3 has 14 amino acids. V lost 5 bases to trimming and J lost 7 bases; unmatched junction nucleotides: 8. The CDR3 reads CASSLTGVGQPQHF. The CDR3 nucleotides read TGTGCCAGCAGCCTAACAGGGGTGGGACAGCCCCAGCATTTT.

CDR3 in amino acids: CATSNLKQGWNYGYTF. CDR3 sequence (DNA): TGTGCCACCAGCAACCTCAAACAGGGGTGGAACTATGGCTACACCTTC. J is TRBJ1-2 and V is TRBV15; 7 bases are a match to TRBD1. The germline V gene encodes CDR1 LNHNV and CDR2 YYDKDF (reference sequence). V gave up 4 bases and J gave up 2 bases; unmatched junction bases: 10. The CDR3 runs 16 residues.

This chain connects TRBV19 to TRBJ2-3; 11 bases align to TRBD2. With V trimmed by 3 bases and J by 8 bases, 10 bases remained unmatched. The germline V gene encodes CDR1 LNHDA and CDR2 SQIVND (reference sequence). This CDR3 region has 16 residues. CDR3 sequence reads: CASSISTSGRRGTQYF. DNA of the CDR3: TGTGCCAGTAGTATCTCAACTAGCGGGAGAAGAGGTACGCAGTATTTT.

The chain couples TRBV21-1 to TRBJ1-3. TRBV21-1 is an annotated pseudogene. The CDR3 has 14 amino acids. CDR3 region: CASSALDSGNTIYF. In DNA, the CDR3 is TGTGCCAGCAGCGCTCTAGACTCTGGAAACACCATATATTTT.

This sequence joins TRBV30 and TRBJ2-3; 8 bases are shared with TRBD2. Germline CDR1 is GTSNPN and CDR2 is SVGIG (reference sequence). CDR3 size: 15 residues. Unmatched junction bases numbered 14, after V lost 5 bases and J lost 7 bases. Here the CDR3 DNA reads TGTGCCTGGGGGGTCCAGGGACTAGTAATCAATACGCAGTATTTT. Its protein product is CAWGVQGLVINTQYF.

This sequence joins TRBV3-1 (or the pseudogene TRBV3-2) and TRBJ1-6; tentative D call: TRBD1 (5 bases). Trimming shortened V by 4 bases and J by 7 bases, and 17 bases separated the two germline ends. CDR1 is LGHDT, CDR2 YNNKEL, per germline (reference sequence). There are 16 residues in the CDR3. The CDR3 here is CASSPSTRGLNSPLHF. The CDR3, as DNA: TGTGCCAGCAGCCCGTCAACAAGGGGCCTAAATTCACCCCTCCACTTT.

This rearrangement joins TRBV20-1 to TRBJ1-1; no clear D gene. The germline V gene has CDR1 DFQATT and CDR2 SNEGSKA (reference sequence). This CDR3 has 13 residues. The germline V and J ends were trimmed by 3 bases and 0 bases, with 8 bases remaining between them. The CDR3 bases are TGCAGTGCTAGTAGGCAGCTGAACACTGAAGCTTTCTTT. Its protein is CSASRQLNTEAFF.

This clone was picked up a small number of times. CDR3 in amino acids: CASRPPQQGNTEAFF. Written as DNA, the CDR3 is TGTGCCAGCAGACCTCCCCAGCAGGGCAACACTGAAGCTTTCTTT. This sequence joins TRBV2 and TRBJ1-1; a possible D gene is TRBD1 (5 bases). The CDR3 loop spans 15 amino acids. CDR1 is SNHLY, CDR2 FYNNEI, per germline. Trimming took off 6 bases at V and 2 bases at J, with 16 bases between the two ends.

This clone was observed a single time. The chain joins TRBV4-1 to TRBJ1-1; D remains ambiguous. The CDR3 runs 13 residues. Germline V gene lookup returns CDR1 MGHRA and CDR2 YSYEKL. Trimming pared 5 bases from V and 1 base from J, leaving 8 bases between. The CDR3 loop reads CASSIEGNTEAFF. CDR3 coding DNA: TGCGCCAGCAGCATAGAAGGGAACACTGAAGCTTTCTTT.

This clone was counted between two and nine times. This chain connects TRBV7-2 to TRBJ1-4; 7 positions agree with TRBD1. The CDR3 spans 15 residues. V was pared by 5 bases and J by 5 bases, with 8 bases of the junction left unmatched. Germline CDR1 SGHTA, CDR2 FQGNSA. This CDR3 reads CASSRETGTNEKLFF. CDR3 bases: TGTGCCAGCAGCCGCGAGACAGGGACCAATGAAAAACTGTTTTTT.

The rearrangement uses TRBV5-1 and TRBJ1-1; D ambiguous. From germline, CDR1 is SGHRS and CDR2 YFSETQ. V lost 0 bases and J 5 bases, leaving 5 bases between the germline ends. The length of the CDR3 is 12 residues. The CDR3 sequence: CASSLVRTEAFF. The CDR3 DNA follows: TGCGCCAGCAGCTTGGTGAGGACTGAAGCTTTCTTT. Supplemented by reference TRBV5-1 and TRBJ1-1, the full variable domain reads KAGVTQTPRYLIKTRGQQVTLSCSPISGHRSVSWYQQTPGQGLQFLFEYFSETQRNKGNFPGRFSGRQFSNSRSEMNVSTLELGDSALYLCASSLVRTEAFFGQGTRLTVV.

This rearrangement joins TRBV19 to TRBJ1-5; TRBD1 matches at 8 bases. Germline V gives CDR1 LNHDA, CDR2 SQIVND (reference sequence). V dropped 3 bases and J dropped 5; count of bases not matched to a gene: 3. CDR3 length: 14 amino acids. CDR3 sequence: CASSMGRGHQPQHF. CDR3 nucleotides: TGTGCCAGTAGTATGGGCAGGGGGCATCAGCCCCAGCATTTT.

The chain uses TRBV7-9 and TRBJ1-5; TRBD1 matches 8 bases. The CDR3 is 14 amino acids. CDR1 SEHNR and CDR2 FQNEAQ come from the germline V gene (reference sequence). The V gene end was trimmed by 5 bases and the J gene end by 3 bases; junction bases not matched to a gene: 3. The CDR3 here is CASSRQGLNQPQHF. In nucleotides, the CDR3 is TGTGCCAGCAGCCGACAGGGGCTCAATCAGCCCCAGCATTTT.